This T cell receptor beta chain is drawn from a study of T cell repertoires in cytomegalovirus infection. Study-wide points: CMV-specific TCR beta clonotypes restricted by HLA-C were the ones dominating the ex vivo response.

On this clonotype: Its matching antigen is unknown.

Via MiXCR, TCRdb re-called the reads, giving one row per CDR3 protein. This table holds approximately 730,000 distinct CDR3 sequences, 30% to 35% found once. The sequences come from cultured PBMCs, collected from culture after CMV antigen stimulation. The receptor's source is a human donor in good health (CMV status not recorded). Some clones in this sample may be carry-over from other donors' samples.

The CDR3 loop reads CASSQVVTGELFF. In DNA form, the CDR3 reads TGTGCCAGCAGCCAAGTGGTTACCGGGGAGCTGTTTTTT. The rearrangement links TRBV14 to TRBJ2-2; D gene unclear. The CDR3 has 13 residues. CDR1 SGHDN and CDR2 FVKESK come from the germline V gene. The germline V and J ends were trimmed by 1 base and 5 bases, with 5 bases remaining between them. Filled out from reference TRBV14 and TRBJ2-2, the complete variable domain reads EAGVTQFPSHSVIEKGQTVTLRCDPISGHDNLYWYRRVMGKEIKFLLHFVKESKQDESGMPNNRFLAERTGGTYSTLKVQPAELEDSGVYFCASSQVVTGELFFGEGSRLTVL.